This TCR beta chain was observed in a study of control samples from healthy donors and cancer patients. This clone was counted a single time. This table comes from immunoSEQ multiplex PCR, and its TCRdb copy is limited to in-frame clones, with some not included. The sample includes about 92,000 clones, 82% of them seen just once. This clonotype originated in a woman in her sixties in good health. Sequencing was carried out using blood.

CDR3 loop: CSVGRQTEQYF. CDR3 in DNA: TGCAGCGTTGGGAGACAGACCGAGCAGTACTTC. The chain recombines TRBV29-1 with TRBJ2-7; D is possibly TRBD1 (5 bases). CDR3 length: 11 residues. Germline assignment: CDR1 SQVTM and CDR2 ANQGSEA. Trimming cost V 4 bases and J 6 bases, with 10 bases left between them.